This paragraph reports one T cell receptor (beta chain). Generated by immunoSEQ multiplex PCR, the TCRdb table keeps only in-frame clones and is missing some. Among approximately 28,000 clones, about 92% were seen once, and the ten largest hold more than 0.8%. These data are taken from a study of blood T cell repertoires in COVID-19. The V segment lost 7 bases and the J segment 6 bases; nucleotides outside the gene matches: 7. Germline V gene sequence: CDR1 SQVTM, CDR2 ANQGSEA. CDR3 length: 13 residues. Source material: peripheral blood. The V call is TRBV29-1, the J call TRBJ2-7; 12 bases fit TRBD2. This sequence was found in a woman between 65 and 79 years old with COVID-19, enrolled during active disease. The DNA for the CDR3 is TGCAGCGCATTGACTAGCGGGAGTGGCGAGCAGTACTTC. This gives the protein CSALTSGSGEQYF.